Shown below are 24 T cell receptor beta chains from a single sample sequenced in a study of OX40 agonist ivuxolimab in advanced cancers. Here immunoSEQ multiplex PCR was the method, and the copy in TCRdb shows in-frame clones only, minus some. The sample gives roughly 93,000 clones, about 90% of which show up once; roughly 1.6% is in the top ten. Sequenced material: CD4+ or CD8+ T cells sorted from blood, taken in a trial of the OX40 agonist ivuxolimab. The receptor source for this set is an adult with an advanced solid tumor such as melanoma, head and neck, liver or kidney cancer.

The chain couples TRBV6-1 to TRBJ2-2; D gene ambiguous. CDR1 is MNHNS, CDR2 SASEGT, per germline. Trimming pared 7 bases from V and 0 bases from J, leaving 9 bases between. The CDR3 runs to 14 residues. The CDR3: CASIGLANTGELFF. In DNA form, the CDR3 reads TGTGCCAGCATTGGTCTAGCGAACACCGGGGAGCTGTTTTTT.

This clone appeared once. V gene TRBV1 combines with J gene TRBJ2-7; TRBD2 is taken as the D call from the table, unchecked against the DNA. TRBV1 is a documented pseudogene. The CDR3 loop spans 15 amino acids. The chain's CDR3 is CTSSQERIFSYEQYF. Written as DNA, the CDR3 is TGCACCAGCAGCCAAGAGCGAATTTTCTCCTACGAGCAGTACTTC.

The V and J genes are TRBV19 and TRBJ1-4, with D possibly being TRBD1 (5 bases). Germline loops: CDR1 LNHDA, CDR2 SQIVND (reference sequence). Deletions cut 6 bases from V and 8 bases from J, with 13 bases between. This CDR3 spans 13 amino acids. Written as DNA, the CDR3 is TGTGCCAGTAGCACCGTTAGGGACGAAAAACTGTTTTTT. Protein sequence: CASSTVRDEKLFF.

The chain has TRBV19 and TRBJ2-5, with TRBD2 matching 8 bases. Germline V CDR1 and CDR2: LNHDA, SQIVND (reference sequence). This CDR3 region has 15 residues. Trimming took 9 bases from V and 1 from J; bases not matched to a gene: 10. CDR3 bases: TGTGCCAGCCATGCGAGTAGCGGGATCCAAGAGACCCAGTACTTC. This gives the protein CASHASSGIQETQYF.

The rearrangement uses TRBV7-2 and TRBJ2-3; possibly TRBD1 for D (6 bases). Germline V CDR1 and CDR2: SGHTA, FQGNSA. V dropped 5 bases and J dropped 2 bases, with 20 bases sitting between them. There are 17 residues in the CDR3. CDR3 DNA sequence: TGTGCCAGCAGCCTAGGGGGTCGAGGCGGAACCACAGATACGCAGTATTTT. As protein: CASSLGGRGGTTDTQYF.

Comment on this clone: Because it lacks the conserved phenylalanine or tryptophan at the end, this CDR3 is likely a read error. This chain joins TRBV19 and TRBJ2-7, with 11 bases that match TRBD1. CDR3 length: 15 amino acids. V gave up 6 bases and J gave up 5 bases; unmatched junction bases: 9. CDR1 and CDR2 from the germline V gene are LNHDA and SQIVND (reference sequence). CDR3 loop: CASRFAGTGGDEQYL. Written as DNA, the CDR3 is TGTGCCAGTAGATTCGCCGGGACAGGGGGGGACGAGCAGTACCTC.

The CDR3, as DNA: TGCGCCAGCAGCCTACATGGACCAACCCTTGAGGATACGCAGTATTTT. It translates to CASSLHGPTLEDTQYF. The chain employs TRBV5-1 and TRBJ2-3; D not certain. Trimming cost V 4 bases and J 6 bases, with 21 bases left between them. The CDR3 runs to 16 residues. Germline CDR1 and CDR2: SGHRS and YFSETQ. Combining the CDR3 with reference TRBV5-1 and TRBJ2-3 gives the whole variable domain KAGVTQTPRYLIKTRGQQVTLSCSPISGHRSVSWYQQTPGQGLQFLFEYFSETQRNKGNFPGRFSGRQFSNSRSEMNVSTLELGDSALYLCASSLHGPTLEDTQYFGPGTRLTVL.

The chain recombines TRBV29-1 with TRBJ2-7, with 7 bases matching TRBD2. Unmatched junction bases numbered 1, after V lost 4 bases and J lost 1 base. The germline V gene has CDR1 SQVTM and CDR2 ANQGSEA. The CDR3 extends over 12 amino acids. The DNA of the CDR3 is TGCAGCGTTGCCGGGGGGTCCTACGAGCAGTACTTC. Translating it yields CSVAGGSYEQYF.

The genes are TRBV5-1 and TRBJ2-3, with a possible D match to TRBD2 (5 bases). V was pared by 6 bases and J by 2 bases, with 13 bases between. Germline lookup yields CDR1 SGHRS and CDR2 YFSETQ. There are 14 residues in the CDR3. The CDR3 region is CASNGGGPTDTQYF. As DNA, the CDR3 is TGCGCCAGCAACGGAGGCGGCCCCACAGATACGCAGTATTTT.

The CDR3 nucleotides read TGTGCCAGCAGCCAAGACTCTATGCAGGGCCAGTACGAGCAGTACTTC. Translated: CASSQDSMQGQYEQYF. The chain employs TRBV14 and TRBJ2-7; tentative D call: TRBD1 (5 bases). The CDR3 consists of 16 residues. CDR1 and CDR2 from the germline V gene are SGHDN and FVKESK. With 0 bases removed from V and 4 bases from J, the gap between germline ends came to 16 bases. The entire variable domain, with the rest obtained from reference TRBV14 and TRBJ2-7, is as follows: EAGVTQFPSHSVIEKGQTVTLRCDPISGHDNLYWYRRVMGKEIKFLLHFVKESKQDESGMPNNRFLAERTGGTYSTLKVQPAELEDSGVYFCASSQDSMQGQYEQYFGPGTRLTVT.

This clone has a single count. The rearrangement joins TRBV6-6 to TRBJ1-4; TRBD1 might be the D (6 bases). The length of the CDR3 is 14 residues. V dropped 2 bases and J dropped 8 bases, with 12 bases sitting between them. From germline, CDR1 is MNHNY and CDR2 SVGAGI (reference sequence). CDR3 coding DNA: TGTGCCAGCAGTTACATCGGCGGGGGCGAAAAACTGTTTTTT. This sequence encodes CASSYIGGGEKLFF.

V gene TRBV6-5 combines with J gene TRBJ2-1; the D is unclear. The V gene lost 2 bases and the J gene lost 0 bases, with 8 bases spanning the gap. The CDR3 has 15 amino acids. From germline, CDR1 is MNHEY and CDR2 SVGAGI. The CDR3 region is CASSYAESSYNEQFF. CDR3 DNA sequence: TGTGCCAGCAGTTACGCGGAGAGCTCCTACAATGAGCAGTTCTTC.

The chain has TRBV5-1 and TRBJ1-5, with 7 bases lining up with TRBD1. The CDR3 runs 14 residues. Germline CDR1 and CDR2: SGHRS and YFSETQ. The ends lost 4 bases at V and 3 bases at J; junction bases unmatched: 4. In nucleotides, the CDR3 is TGCGCCAGCAGCACAGGGGTCTCCAATCAGCCCCAGCATTTT. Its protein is CASSTGVSNQPQHF.

CDR3 protein: CAISESVGQNTEAFF. The CDR3 DNA reads as TGTGCCATCAGTGAGTCCGTTGGACAGAACACTGAAGCTTTCTTT. V gene TRBV10-3 combines with J gene TRBJ1-1, with D possibly being TRBD1 (5 bases). Trimming pared 0 bases from V and 1 base from J, leaving 9 bases between. From germline, CDR1 is ENHRY and CDR2 SYGVKD. This CDR3 is built from 15 residues.

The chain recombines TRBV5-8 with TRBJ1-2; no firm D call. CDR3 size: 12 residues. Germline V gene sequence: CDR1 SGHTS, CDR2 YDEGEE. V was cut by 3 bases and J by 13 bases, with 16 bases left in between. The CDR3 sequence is CASSYIEGTSTF. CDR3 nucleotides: TGTGCCAGCAGCTATATTGAGGGAACTTCCACCTTC.

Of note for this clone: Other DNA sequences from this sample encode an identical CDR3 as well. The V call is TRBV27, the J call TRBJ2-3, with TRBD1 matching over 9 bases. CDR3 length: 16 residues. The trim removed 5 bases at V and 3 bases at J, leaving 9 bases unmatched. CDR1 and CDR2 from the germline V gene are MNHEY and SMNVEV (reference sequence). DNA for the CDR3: TGTGCCAGCAGTCCGTGGGGACAGGGCGGGACAGATACGCAGTATTTT. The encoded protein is CASSPWGQGGTDTQYF.

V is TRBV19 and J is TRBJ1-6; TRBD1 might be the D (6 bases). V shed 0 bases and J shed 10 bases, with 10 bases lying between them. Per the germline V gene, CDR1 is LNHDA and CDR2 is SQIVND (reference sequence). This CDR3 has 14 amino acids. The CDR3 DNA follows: TGTGCCAGTAGTATAGACACAGGGTACTCACCCCTCCACTTT. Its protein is CASSIDTGYSPLHF.

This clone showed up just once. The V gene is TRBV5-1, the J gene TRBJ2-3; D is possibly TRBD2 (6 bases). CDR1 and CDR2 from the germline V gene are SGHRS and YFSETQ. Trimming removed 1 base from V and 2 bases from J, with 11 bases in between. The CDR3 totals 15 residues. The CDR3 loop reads CASSLMGGDTDTQYF. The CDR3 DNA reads TGCGCCAGCAGCTTGATGGGGGGTGACACAGATACGCAGTATTTT.

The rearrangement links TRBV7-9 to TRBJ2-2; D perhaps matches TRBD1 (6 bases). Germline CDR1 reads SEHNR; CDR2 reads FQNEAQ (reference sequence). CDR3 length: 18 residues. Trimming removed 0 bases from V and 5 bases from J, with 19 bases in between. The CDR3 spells CASSLATLGAGWTGELFF. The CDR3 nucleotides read TGTGCCAGCAGCTTAGCTACGTTGGGGGCCGGCTGGACCGGGGAGCTGTTTTTT.

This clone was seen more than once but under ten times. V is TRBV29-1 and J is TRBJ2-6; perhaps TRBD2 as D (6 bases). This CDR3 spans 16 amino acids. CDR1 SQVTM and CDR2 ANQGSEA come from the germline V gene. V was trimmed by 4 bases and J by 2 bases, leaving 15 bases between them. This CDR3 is CSVVGQGGAGANVLTF. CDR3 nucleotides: TGCAGCGTTGTGGGGCAGGGAGGTGCTGGGGCCAACGTCCTGACTTTC. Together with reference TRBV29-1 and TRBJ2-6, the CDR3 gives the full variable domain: SAVISQKPSRDICQRGTSLTIQCQVDSQVTMMFWYRQQPGQSLTLIATANQGSEATYESGFVIDKFPISRPNLTFSTLTVSNMSPEDSSIYLCSVVGQGGAGANVLTFGAGSRLTVL.

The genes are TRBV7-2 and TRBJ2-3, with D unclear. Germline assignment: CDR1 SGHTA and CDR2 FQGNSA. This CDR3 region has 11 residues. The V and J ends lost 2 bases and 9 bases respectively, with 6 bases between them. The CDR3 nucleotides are TGTGCCAGCAGCTTACTGCGCACGCAGTATTTT. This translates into CASSLLRTQYF. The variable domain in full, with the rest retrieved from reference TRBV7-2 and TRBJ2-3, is GAGVSQSPSNKVTEKGKDVELRCDPISGHTALYWYRQSLGQGLEFLIYFQGNSAPDKSGLPSDRFSAERTGGSVSTLTIQRTQQEDSAVYLCASSLLRTQYFGPGTRLTVL.

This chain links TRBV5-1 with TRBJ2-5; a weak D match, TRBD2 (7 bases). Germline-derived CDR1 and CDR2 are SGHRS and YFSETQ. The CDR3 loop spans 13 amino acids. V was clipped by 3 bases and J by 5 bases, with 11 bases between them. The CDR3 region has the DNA TGCGCCAGCAGCTCGGGGGGCTCGGAGACCCAGTACTTC. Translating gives CASSSGGSETQYF. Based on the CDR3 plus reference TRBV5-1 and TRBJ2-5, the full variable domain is KAGVTQTPRYLIKTRGQQVTLSCSPISGHRSVSWYQQTPGQGLQFLFEYFSETQRNKGNFPGRFSGRQFSNSRSEMNVSTLELGDSALYLCASSSGGSETQYFGPGTRLLVL.

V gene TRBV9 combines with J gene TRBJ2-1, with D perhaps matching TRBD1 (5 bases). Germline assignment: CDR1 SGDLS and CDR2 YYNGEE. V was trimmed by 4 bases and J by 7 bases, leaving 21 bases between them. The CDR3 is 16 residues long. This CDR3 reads CASSPLWTSGANEQFF. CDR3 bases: TGTGCCAGCAGCCCTCTTTGGACCAGTGGGGCTAATGAGCAGTTCTTC.

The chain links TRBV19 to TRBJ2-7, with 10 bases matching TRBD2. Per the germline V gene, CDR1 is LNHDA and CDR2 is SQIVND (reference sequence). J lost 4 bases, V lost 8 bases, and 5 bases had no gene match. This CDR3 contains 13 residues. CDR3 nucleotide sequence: TGTGCCAGTCCCGGGACTAGCGTTTACGAGCAGTACTTC. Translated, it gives CASPGTSVYEQYF.